These 4 T cell receptor beta chains share one sample of origin, sequenced in a study of regulatory and conventional T cells in RAG deficiency. The sorted conventional CD4+ T cells were CD25-low and CD127-high, with genomic DNA sequenced. The protocol was immunoSEQ multiplex PCR, while the TCRdb copy is restricted to in-frame clones and leaves out a portion. The sample has about 46,000 clones, just under 90% seen once; the top ten hold about 0.54%. The same specimen was also included in a second study, on regulatory T cells. That work contributes: Primers: 52 TRBV forward and 13 TRBJ reverse.

Sequencing input: CD4+ effector T cells sorted from blood. Receptor source: a human donor in good health.

The rearrangement uses TRBV18 and TRBJ2-2; 8 bases match TRBD1. Per the germline V gene, CDR1 is KGHSH and CDR2 is LQKENI. This CDR3 has 15 residues. Trimming removed 3 bases from V and 5 bases from J; junction bases left unmatched: 5. In nucleotides, the CDR3 is TGTGCCAGCTCACCTGGGACAGGAGATACCGGGGAGCTGTTTTTT. Its protein is CASSPGTGDTGELFF. Combining the CDR3 with reference TRBV18 and TRBJ2-2 gives the whole variable domain NAGVMQNPRHLVRRRGQEARLRCSPMKGHSHVYWYRQLPEEGLKFMVYLQKENIIDESGMPKERFSAEFPKEGPSILRIQQVVRGDSAAYFCASSPGTGDTGELFFGEGSRLTVL.

The V and J genes are TRBV11-2 and TRBJ1-1; a possible D gene is TRBD1 (5 bases). From germline, CDR1 is SGHAT and CDR2 FQNNGV. This CDR3 contains 15 residues. V was trimmed by 9 bases and J by 0 bases, leaving 17 bases between them. The CDR3 spells CASSPGRSMNTEAFF. The CDR3 nucleotides are TGTGCCAGTTCACCGGGGCGCAGCATGAACACTGAAGCTTTCTTT.

The CDR3 coding sequence is TGTGCCAGCAGCTTTGGGGGGAACACTAATGAAAAACTGTTTTTT. Residues: CASSFGGNTNEKLFF. The genes are TRBV5-4 and TRBJ1-4, with D possibly matching TRBD1 (5 bases). CDR3 length: 15 amino acids. Germline CDR1 SGHNT, CDR2 YYREEE (reference sequence). V lost 2 bases and J lost 2, with 10 bases in between.

J is TRBJ2-3 and V is TRBV5-1; D call uncertain. The CDR3 extends over 14 amino acids. Trimming stripped 5 bases from V and 2 bases from J, with 12 bases between. Germline V gene lookup returns CDR1 SGHRS and CDR2 YFSETQ. CDR3 in DNA: TGCGCCAGCAGACCCACCACCGCCACAGATACGCAGTATTTT. It encodes CASRPTTATDTQYF.